The next 3 T cell receptor beta chains were all read from a single sample in a study of T-cell reconstitution after alpha-beta-depleted transplantation in children. The TCRbeta library was prepared with unique molecular identifiers. TCRdb reanalysed the PCR reads using MiXCR and keeps one entry per CDR3 protein. The sample consists of 580,000 or so distinct CDR3 sequences, under 30% of them appearing once. This sample comprised PBMCs, mostly from graft donor cells, obtained 360 days after TCRalphabeta/CD19-depleted stem cell transplant. These receptor sequences come from a boy in the first two years of life who had a stem cell transplant for acute myeloid leukemia, so the T cells may come from the graft donor.

This clonotype was counted only a few times. The rearrangement joins TRBV7-9 to TRBJ2-7; D could derive from TRBD1 or TRBD2 (6 bases each). This CDR3 spans 13 amino acids. Germline CDR1 reads SEHNR; CDR2 reads FQNEAQ (reference sequence). V was trimmed by 1 base and J by 5 bases, leaving 9 bases between them. The CDR3 loop reads CASSLGGGHEQYF. The CDR3 DNA is TGTGCCAGCAGCTTAGGAGGGGGGCACGAGCAGTACTTC.

The chain uses TRBV28 and TRBJ1-5; D might be TRBD1 (5 bases). V lost 3 bases and J lost 6, with 9 bases in between. The CDR3 has 13 amino acids. Germline CDR1 reads MDHEN; CDR2 reads SYDVKM. The CDR3, as DNA: TGTGCCAGCAGTTTTCAGGACACTCAGCCCCAGCATTTT. Encoded protein: CASSFQDTQPQHF.

This clonotype was observed a handful of times. The chain links TRBV10-3 to TRBJ1-1, with D hard to call. Between the trimmed V and J ends, which lost 4 bases and 2 bases, there was a span of 8 bases. CDR1 is ENHRY, CDR2 SYGVKD, per germline. The CDR3 totals 13 residues. The CDR3 region is CAISAAANTEAFF. The DNA for the CDR3 is TGTGCCATCAGTGCTGCAGCTAACACTGAAGCTTTCTTT.